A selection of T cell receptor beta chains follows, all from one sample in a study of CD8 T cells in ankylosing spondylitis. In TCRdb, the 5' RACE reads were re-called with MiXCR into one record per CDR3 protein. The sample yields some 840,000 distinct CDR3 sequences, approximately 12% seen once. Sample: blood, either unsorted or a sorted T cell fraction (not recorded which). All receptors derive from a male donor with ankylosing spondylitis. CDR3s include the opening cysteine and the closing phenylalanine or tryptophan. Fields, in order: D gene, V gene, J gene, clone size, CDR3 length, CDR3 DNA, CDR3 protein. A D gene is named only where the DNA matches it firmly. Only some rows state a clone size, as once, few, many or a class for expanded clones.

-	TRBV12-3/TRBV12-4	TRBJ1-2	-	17	TGTGCCAGCAGTTTTCCCCCCGTCCCGGCAGGGCGAGACGGCTACACCTTC	CASSFPPVPAGRDGYTF
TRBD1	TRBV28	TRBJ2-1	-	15	TGTGCCAGCAGTAGTCTCGGGACAGTCTACAATGAGCAGTTCTTC	CASSSLGTVYNEQFF
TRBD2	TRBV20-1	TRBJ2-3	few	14	TGCAGTGCTAGGACTAGCGCGAGCACAGATACGCAGTATTTT	CSARTSASTDTQYF
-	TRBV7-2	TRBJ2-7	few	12	TGTGCCAGCAGCAGGACATACTACGAGCAGTACTTC	CASSRTYYEQYF
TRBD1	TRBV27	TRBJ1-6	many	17	TGTGCCAGCAGTTTATCTTCTGGTAACAGGGGAAATTCACCCCTCCACTTT	CASSLSSGNRGNSPLHF
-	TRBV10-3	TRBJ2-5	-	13	TGTGCCATCAGTGGTGGGTACCAAGAGACCCAGTACTTC	CAISGGYQETQYF
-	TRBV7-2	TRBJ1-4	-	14	TGTGCCAGCAGCTTAAGGGTTGGAGAGGAAAAACTGTTTTTT	CASSLRVGEEKLFF
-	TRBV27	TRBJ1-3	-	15	TGTGCCAGCAGTTGTCAGGGTTTCTCTGGAAACACCATATATTTT	CASSCQGFSGNTIYF
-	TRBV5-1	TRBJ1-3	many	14	TGCGCCAGCAGCTGGGACGGGGGAATAAACACCATATATTTT	CASSWDGGINTIYF
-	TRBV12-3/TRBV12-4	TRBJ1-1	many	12	TGTGCCAGCAGTGTCCAGAGAACTGAAGCTTTCTTT	CASSVQRTEAFF
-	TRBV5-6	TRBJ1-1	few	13	TGTGCCAGCAGCTATCAGGGGTTGGAGGGAGCTTTCTTT	CASSYQGLEGAFF
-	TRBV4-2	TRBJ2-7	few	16	TGTGCCAGCAGCCAAGATCAAGGGGCGAGGTCCTACGAGCAGTACTTC	CASSQDQGARSYEQYF
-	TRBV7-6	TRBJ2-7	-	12	TGTGCCAGCAGCTCACATACCTACGAGCAGTACTTC	CASSSHTYEQYF
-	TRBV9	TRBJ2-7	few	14	TGTGCCAGCAGCGTAGTGGGGGCGCAGGGCGAGCAGTACTTC	CASSVVGAQGEQYF
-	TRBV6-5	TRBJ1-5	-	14	TGTGCCAGCAGTTACGACAGCTTTAATCAGCCCCAGCATTTT	CASSYDSFNQPQHF
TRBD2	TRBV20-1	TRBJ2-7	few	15	TGCAGTGCTAGGCCTAGACCTAGCGGGATCTACGAGCAGTACTTC	CSARPRPSGIYEQYF
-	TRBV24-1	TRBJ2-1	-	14	TGTGCCACCAGTGATTCCTGGAACGGCAATGAGCAGTTCTTC	CATSDSWNGNEQFF
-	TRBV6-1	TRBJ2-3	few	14	TGTGCCAGCAGTGAAGGACTCAGCACAGATACGCAGTATTTT	CASSEGLSTDTQYF
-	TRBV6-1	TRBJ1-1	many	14	TGTGCCAGTCGGGGGAGGATCGAGGTCACTGAAGCTTTCTTT	CASRGRIEVTEAFF
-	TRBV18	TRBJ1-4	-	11	TGTGCCAGCTCACCGGCGGAGGAACTGTTTTTT	CASSPAEELFF
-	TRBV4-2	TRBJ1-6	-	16	TGTGCCAGCAGCCAAGATGTGGGGACGGTTAATTCACCCCTCCACTTT	CASSQDVGTVNSPLHF
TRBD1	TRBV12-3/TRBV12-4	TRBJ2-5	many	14	TGTGCCAGCAGTAACGACAGGGTCTTAGAGACCCAGTACTTC	CASSNDRVLETQYF
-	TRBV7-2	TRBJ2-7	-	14	TGTGCCAGCAGCTTAACAACGAGCTCCCACGAGCAGTACTTC	CASSLTTSSHEQYF
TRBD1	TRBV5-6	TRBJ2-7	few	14	TGTGCCAGCAGCTTCCCCGGGACAGACTACGAGCAGTACTTC	CASSFPGTDYEQYF
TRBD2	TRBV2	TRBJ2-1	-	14	TGTGCCAGCAGTCGGGAGGGGAGGGAGGCTGAGCAGTTCTTC	CASSREGREAEQFF
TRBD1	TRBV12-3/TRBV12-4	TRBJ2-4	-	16	TGTGCCAGCAGCACGACAGGGCCGGTTGTAGAAAACATTCAGTACTTC	CASSTTGPVVENIQYF
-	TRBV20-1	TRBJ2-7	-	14	TGCAGCGCCTCTAGAAGCTACCGCTCCTACGAGCAGTACTTC	CSASRSYRSYEQYF
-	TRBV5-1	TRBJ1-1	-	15	TGCGCCAGCAGCCCCCTGGGGGTTGGAAACACTGAAGCTTTCTTT	CASSPLGVGNTEAFF
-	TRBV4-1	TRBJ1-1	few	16	TGCGCCAGCAGCCAAGGGATGAACCGCGCGTGGACTGAAGCTTTCTTT	CASSQGMNRAWTEAFF
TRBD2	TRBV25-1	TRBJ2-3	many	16	TGTGCCAGCAGTGAAGGTCTAGCGGGGGACTCAGATACGCAGTATTTT	CASSEGLAGDSDTQYF
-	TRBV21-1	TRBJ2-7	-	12	TGTGCCAGCAGCCCTCATAGAGGCGAGCAGTACTTC	CASSPHRGEQYF
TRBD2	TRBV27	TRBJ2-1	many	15	TGTGCCAGCAGTTTATGGGGACTAGCTATCGATGAGCAGTTCTTC	CASSLWGLAIDEQFF
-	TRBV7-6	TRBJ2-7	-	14	TGTGCCAGCAGCTTACGTTCGACCCTACGAGAGCAGTACTTC	CASSLRSTLREQYF
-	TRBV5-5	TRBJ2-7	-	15	TGTGCCAGCAGCTTGGCGGGGTCGAGGGCCTACGAGCAGTACTTC	CASSLAGSRAYEQYF
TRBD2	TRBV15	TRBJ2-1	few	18	TGTGCCACCAGCAGAACCCTCCCCCTAGCGGGGGGGCGGAATGAGCAGTTCTTC	CATSRTLPLAGGRNEQFF
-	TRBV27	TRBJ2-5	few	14	TGTGCCAGCAGTTTATTGGGCCCCCAAGAGACCCAGTACTTC	CASSLLGPQETQYF
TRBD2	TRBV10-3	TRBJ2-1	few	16	TGTGCCAGCCGACCGACTAGCGGGAGGGCCGTCGATGAGCAGTTCTTC	CASRPTSGRAVDEQFF
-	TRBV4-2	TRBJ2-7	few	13	TGTGCCAGCAGCCAAGGACTATCCTACGAGCAGTACTTC	CASSQGLSYEQYF
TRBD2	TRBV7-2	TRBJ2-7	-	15	TGTGCCAGCAGCCCGAGACTAGCGGAAACCTACGAGCAGTACTTC	CASSPRLAETYEQYF
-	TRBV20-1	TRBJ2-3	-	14	TGCAGTGCTAGAGATCGACTGTTCACAGATACGCAGTATTTT	CSARDRLFTDTQYF
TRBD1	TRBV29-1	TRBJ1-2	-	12	TGCAGCGTTGATTTACAGGGGGCTGGCTACACCTTC	CSVDLQGAGYTF
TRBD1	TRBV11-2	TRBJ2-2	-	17	TGTGCCAGCAGCCTGTCACCAGGGGGCCTCTACACCGGGGAGCTGTTTTTT	CASSLSPGGLYTGELFF
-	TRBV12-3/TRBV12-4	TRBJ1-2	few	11	TGTGCCAGCAGTCGTGTCCATGGCTACACCTTC	CASSRVHGYTF
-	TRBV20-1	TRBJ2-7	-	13	TGCAGTGCTCGTTTTGGAGGCTCCTACGAGCAGTACTTC	CSARFGGSYEQYF
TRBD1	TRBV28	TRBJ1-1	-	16	TGTGCCAGCAGTTTTCTGACAGGGGGCGACGGTACTGAAGCTTTCTTT	CASSFLTGGDGTEAFF
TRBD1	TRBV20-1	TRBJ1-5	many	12	TGCAGTGCGACAGGGGGGAAGCAGCCCCAGCATTTT	CSATGGKQPQHF
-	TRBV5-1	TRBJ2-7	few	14	TGCGCCAGCAGCTTGGATCCCGGGGTCTACGAGCAGTACTTC	CASSLDPGVYEQYF
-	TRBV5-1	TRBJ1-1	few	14	TGCGCCAGCAGCCCGATTGACGTGAACACTGAAGCTTTCTTT	CASSPIDVNTEAFF
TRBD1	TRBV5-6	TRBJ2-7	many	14	TGTGCCAGCAGCCGCGTGGGACAGGACTACGAGCAGTACTTC	CASSRVGQDYEQYF
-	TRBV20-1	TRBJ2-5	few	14	TGCAGTGCTAGAGTACAGGGTACGCGAGAGACCCAGTACTTC	CSARVQGTRETQYF
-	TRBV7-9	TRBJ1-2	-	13	TGTGCCAGCAGCCACTGGCAGGCCTATGGCTACACCTTC	CASSHWQAYGYTF
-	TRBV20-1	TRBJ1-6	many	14	TGCAGTGCTAGAGTAGATTTAGTGAATTCACCCCTCCACTTT	CSARVDLVNSPLHF
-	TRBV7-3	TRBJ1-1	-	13	TGTGCCAGCAGCTTCGATTGGGGGACGGAAGCTTTCTTT	CASSFDWGTEAFF